This record covers a single T cell receptor beta chain. The V gene lost 6 bases and the J gene lost 0 bases, with 13 bases spanning the gap. Germline V gene sequence: CDR1 SGHNT, CDR2 YYREEE (reference sequence). This CDR3 contains 14 residues. This sample is part of a study of blood T cell repertoires in COVID-19. Clones were read by immunoSEQ multiplex PCR, and TCRdb kept only the in-frame ones, dropping some. The sample lists roughly 160,000 clones, less than 85% occurring once. Sequenced material: peripheral blood. The source is a woman older than 75 with active or convalescent COVID-19. The chain is built from TRBV5-4 and TRBJ2-7; tentative D call: TRBD2 (6 bases). CDR3 sequence: CASTDVGGSYEQYF. In nucleotides, the CDR3 is TGTGCCAGCACCGACGTGGGGGGCTCCTACGAGCAGTACTTC.